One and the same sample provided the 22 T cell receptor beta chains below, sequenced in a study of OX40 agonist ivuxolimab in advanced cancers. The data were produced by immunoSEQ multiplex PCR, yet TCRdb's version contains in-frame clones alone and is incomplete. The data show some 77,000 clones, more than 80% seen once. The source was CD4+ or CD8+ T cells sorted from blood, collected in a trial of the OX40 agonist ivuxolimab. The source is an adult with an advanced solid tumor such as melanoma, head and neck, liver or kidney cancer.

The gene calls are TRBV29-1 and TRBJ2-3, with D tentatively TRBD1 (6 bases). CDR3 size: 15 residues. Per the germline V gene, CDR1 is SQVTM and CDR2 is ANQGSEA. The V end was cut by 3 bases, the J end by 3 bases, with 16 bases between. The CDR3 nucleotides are TGCAGCGTTGACCCGACAGGACTGTCGACAGATACGCAGTATTTT. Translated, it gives CSVDPTGLSTDTQYF.

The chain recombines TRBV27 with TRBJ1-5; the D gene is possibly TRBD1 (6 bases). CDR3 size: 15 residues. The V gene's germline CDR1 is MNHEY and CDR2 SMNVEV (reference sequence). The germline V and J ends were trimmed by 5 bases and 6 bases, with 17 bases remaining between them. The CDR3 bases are TGTGCCAGCAGTGGTATCGGGGGGCTGGCTCAGCCCCAGCATTTT. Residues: CASSGIGGLAQPQHF.

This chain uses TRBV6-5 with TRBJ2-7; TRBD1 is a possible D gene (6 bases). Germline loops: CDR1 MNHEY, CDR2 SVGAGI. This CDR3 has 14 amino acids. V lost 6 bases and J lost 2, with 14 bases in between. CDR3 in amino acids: CASRLRDTTYEQYF. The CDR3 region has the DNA TGTGCCAGCAGGCTTAGGGACACCACCTACGAGCAGTACTTC.

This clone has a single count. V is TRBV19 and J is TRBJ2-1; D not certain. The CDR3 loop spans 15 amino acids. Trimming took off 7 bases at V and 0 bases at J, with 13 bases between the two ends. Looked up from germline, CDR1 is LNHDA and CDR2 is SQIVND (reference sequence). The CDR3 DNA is TGTGCCAGTAAAGATTGGCGGAGCTCCTACAATGAGCAGTTCTTC. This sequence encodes CASKDWRSSYNEQFF. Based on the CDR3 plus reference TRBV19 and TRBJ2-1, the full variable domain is DGGITQSPKYLFRKEGQNVTLSCEQNLNHDAMYWYRQDPGQGLRLIYYSQIVNDFQKGDIAEGYSVSREKKESFPLTVTSAQKNPTAFYLCASKDWRSSYNEQFFGPGTRLTVL.

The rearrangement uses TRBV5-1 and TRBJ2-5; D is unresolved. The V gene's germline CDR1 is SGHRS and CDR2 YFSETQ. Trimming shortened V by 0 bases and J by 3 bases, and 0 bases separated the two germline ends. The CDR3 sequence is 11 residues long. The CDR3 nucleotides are TGCGCCAGCAGCTTGGAAGAGACCCAGTACTTC. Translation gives CASSLEETQYF.

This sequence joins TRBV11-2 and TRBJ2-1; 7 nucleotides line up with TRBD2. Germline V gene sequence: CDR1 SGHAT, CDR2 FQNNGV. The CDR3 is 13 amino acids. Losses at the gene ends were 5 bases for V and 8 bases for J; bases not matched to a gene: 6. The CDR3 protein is CASSIDAGDEQFF. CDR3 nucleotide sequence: TGTGCCAGCAGCATCGACGCGGGGGATGAGCAGTTCTTC.

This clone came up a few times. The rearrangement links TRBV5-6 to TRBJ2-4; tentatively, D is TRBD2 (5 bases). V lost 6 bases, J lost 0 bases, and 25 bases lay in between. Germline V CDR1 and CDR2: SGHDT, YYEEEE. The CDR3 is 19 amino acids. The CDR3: CASTNRYRDGGGAKNIQYF. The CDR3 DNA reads TGTGCCAGCACCAATCGGTATAGAGACGGAGGAGGAGCCAAAAACATTCAGTACTTC.

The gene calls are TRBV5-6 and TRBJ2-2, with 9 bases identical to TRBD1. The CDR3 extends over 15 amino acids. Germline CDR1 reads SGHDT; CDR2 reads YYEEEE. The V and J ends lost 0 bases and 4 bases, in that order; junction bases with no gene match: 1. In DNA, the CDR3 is TGTGCCAGCAGCTTGGGGGACAGGGCCACCGGGGAGCTGTTTTTT. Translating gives CASSLGDRATGELFF.

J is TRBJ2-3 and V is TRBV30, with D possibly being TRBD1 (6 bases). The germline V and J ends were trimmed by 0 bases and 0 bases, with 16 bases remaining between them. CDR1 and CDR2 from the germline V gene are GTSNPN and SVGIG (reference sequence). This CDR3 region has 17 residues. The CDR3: CAWSVRGSRASTDTQYF. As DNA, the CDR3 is TGTGCCTGGAGTGTAAGGGGGTCTCGTGCTAGCACAGATACGCAGTATTTT.

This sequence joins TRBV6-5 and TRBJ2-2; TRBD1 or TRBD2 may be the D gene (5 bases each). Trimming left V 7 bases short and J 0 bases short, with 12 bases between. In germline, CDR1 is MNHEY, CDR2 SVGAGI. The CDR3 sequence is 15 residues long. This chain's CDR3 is CASKSGPANTGELFF. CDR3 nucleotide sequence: TGTGCCAGCAAATCGGGACCCGCGAACACCGGGGAGCTGTTTTTT.

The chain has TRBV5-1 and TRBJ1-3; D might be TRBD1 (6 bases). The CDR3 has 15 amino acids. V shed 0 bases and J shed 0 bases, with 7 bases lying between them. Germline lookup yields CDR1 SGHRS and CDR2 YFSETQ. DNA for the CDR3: TGCGCCAGCAGCTTGGAGGGACACTCTGGAAACACCATATATTTT. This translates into CASSLEGHSGNTIYF.

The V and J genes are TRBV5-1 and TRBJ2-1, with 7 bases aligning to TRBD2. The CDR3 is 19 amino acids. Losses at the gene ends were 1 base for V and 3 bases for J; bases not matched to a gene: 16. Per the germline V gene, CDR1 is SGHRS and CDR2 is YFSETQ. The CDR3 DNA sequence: TGCGCCAGCAGCTTGTCGTTGGGATGGAGGGGAGGGTTCTACAATGAGCAGTTCTTC. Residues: CASSLSLGWRGGFYNEQFF.

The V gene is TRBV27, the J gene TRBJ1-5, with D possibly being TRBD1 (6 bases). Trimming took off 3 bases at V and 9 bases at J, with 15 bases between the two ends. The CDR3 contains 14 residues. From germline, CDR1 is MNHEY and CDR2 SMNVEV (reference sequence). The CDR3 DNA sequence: TGTGCCAGCAGTTTGGGGGCAGGGGTAGGGCCCCAGCATTTT. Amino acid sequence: CASSLGAGVGPQHF.

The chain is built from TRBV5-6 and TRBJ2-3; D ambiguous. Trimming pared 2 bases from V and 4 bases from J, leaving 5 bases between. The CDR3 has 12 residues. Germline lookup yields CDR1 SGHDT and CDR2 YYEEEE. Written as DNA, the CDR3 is TGTGCCAGCAGCTTCGACCCAGATACGCAGTATTTT. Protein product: CASSFDPDTQYF.

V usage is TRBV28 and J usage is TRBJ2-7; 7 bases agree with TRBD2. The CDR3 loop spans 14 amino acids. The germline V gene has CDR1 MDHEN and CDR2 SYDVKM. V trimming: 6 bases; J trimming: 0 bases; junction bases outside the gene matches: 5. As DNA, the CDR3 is TGTGCCAGCAGAACAAGCGGGACCTCCTACGAGCAGTACTTC. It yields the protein CASRTSGTSYEQYF.

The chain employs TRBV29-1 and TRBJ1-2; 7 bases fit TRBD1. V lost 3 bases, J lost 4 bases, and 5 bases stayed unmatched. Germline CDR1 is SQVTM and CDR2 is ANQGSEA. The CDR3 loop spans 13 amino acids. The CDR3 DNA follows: TGCAGCGTTGAGGGGACAGTAAGCTATGGCTACACCTTC. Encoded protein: CSVEGTVSYGYTF.

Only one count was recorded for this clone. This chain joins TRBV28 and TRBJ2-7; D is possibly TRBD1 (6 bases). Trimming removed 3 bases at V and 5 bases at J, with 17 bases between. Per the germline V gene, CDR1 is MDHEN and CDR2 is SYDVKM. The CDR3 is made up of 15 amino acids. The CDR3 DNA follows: TGTGCCAGCAGTTTGGGTGGGACACCGGCCCACGAGCAGTACTTC. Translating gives CASSLGGTPAHEQYF.

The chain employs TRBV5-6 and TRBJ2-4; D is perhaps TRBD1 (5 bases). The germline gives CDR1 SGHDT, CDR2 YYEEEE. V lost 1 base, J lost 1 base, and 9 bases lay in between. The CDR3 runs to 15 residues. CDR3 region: CASSLLGAAKNIQYF. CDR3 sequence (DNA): TGTGCCAGCAGCTTGTTAGGGGCGGCCAAAAACATTCAGTACTTC.

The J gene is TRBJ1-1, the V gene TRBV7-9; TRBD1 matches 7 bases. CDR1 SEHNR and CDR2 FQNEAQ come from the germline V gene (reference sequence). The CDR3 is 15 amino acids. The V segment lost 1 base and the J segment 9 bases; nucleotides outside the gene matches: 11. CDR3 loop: CASSLEGVRGLKAFF. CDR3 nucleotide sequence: TGTGCCAGCAGCTTAGAGGGAGTTAGGGGGCTCAAAGCTTTCTTT. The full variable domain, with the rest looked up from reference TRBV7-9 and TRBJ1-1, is DTGVSQNPRHKITKRGQNVTFRCDPISEHNRLYWYRQTLGQGPEFLTYFQNEAQLEKSRLLSDRFSAERPKGSFSTLEIQRTEQGDSAMYLCASSLEGVRGLKAFFGQGTRLTVV.

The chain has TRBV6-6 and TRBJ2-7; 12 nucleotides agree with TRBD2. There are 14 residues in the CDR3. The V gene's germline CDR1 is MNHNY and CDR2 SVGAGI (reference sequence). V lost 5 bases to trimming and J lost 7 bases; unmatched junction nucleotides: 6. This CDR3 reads CASSASGRGREQYF. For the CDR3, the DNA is TGTGCCAGCAGTGCTAGCGGGAGGGGAAGGGAGCAGTACTTC.

The CDR3 reads CATSRDPLAGNEQFF. In DNA, the CDR3 is TGTGCCACCAGCAGAGATCCCCTAGCCGGCAATGAGCAGTTCTTC. The J gene is TRBJ2-1, the V gene TRBV15, with a tentative D call TRBD2 (5 bases). CDR3 size: 15 residues. The V gene's germline CDR1 is LNHNV and CDR2 YYDKDF (reference sequence). V gave up 0 bases and J gave up 6 bases, with 12 bases separating them.

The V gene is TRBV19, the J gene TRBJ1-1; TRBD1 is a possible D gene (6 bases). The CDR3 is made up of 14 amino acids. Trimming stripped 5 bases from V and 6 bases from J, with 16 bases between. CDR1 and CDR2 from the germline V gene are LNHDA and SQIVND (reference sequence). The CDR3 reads CASSAVQGGAEAFF. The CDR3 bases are TGTGCCAGTAGTGCCGTACAGGGTGGAGCTGAAGCTTTCTTT.